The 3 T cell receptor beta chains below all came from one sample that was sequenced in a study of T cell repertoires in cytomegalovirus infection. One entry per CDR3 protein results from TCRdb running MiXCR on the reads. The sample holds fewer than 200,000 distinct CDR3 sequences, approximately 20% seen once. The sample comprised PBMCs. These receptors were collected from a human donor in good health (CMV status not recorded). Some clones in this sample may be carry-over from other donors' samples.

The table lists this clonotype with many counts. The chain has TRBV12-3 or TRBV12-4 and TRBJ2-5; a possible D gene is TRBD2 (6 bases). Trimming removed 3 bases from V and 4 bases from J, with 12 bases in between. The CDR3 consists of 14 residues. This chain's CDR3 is CASSFGGRGETQYF. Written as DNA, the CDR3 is TGTGCCAGCAGTTTCGGGGGTAGAGGAGAGACCCAGTACTTC.

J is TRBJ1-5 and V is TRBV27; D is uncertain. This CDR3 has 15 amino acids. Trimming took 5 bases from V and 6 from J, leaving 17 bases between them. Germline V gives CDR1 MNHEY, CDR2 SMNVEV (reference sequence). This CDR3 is CASSPGNMVIQPQHF. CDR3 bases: TGTGCCAGCAGTCCGGGAAACATGGTTATTCAGCCCCAGCATTTT.

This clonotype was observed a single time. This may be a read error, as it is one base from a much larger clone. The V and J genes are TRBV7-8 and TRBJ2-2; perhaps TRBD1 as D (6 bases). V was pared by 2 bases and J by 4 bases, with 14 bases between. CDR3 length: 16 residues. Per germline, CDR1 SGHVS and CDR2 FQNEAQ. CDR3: CASSLPGTRTTGELFF. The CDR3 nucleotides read TGTGCCAGCAGCTTACCCGGGACAAGGACCACCGGGGAGCTGTTTTTT.